The 14 T cell receptor beta chains listed next were all sequenced from one sample in a study of human T cells and chemical hapten exposure. Whole blood that had not been fractionated was the source of extracted total RNA. Via MiXCR, TCRdb re-called the 5' RACE reads, giving one row per CDR3 protein. The table lists roughly 120,000 distinct CDR3 sequences, around a fifth of them singletons. These receptors all come from a human donor in good health.

The V and J genes are TRBV24-1 and TRBJ2-2; D unclear. Germline values: CDR1 KGHDR, CDR2 SFDVKD. The CDR3 length is 15 residues. V lost 6 bases and J lost 0, with 10 bases in between. CDR3 nucleotides: TGTGCCACCAGTTTACAAGGGACGAACACCGGGGAGCTGTTTTTT. Protein product: CATSLQGTNTGELFF.

This clonotype was seen only a few times. This sequence joins TRBV28 and TRBJ1-1; D gene unclear. V was clipped by 2 bases and J by 7 bases, with 8 bases between them. Germline V gene sequence: CDR1 MDHEN, CDR2 SYDVKM. The CDR3 runs to 12 residues. This CDR3 reads CASSLMAVEAFF. In DNA form, the CDR3 reads TGTGCCAGCAGTTTAATGGCAGTTGAAGCTTTCTTT.

This clonotype was detected only a few times. This chain links TRBV13 with TRBJ2-1, with D possibly TRBD1 on 5 matching bases. Germline CDR1 reads PRHDT; CDR2 reads FYEKMQ (reference sequence). Trimming shortened V by 4 bases and J by 7 bases, and 8 bases separated the two germline ends. The CDR3 length is 12 residues. The CDR3 sequence: CASSWGGNEQFF. In nucleotides, the CDR3 is TGTGCCAGCAGCTGGGGCGGTAATGAGCAGTTCTTC. The full variable domain, with the rest looked up from reference TRBV13 and TRBJ2-1, is AAGVIQSPRHLIKEKRETATLKCYPIPRHDTVYWYQQGPGQDPQFLISFYEKMQSDKGSIPDRFSAQQFSDYHSELNMSSLELGDSALYFCASSWGGNEQFFGPGTRLTVL.

V is TRBV28 and J is TRBJ2-6; D is ambiguous. CDR1 and CDR2 (germline): MDHEN, SYDVKM. The germline V and J ends were trimmed by 1 base and 4 bases, with 2 bases remaining between them. The CDR3 consists of 13 residues. The CDR3, as DNA: TGTGCCAGCAGTTTATCAGGGGCCAACGTCCTGACTTTC. This translates into CASSLSGANVLTF.

This clonotype was observed a few times. The CDR3 reads CAVARGRDSSEETQYF. Written as DNA, the CDR3 is TGTGCCGTTGCACGGGGCCGGGACAGCTCGGAGGAGACCCAGTACTTC. The chain links TRBV28 to TRBJ2-5; 7 bases are a match to TRBD1. Germline loops: CDR1 MDHEN, CDR2 SYDVKM. The CDR3 covers 16 residues. With V trimmed by 11 bases and J by 5 bases, 20 bases remained unmatched.

This chain joins TRBV11-2 and TRBJ2-3; 14 bases are a match to TRBD2. The V gene end was trimmed by 4 bases and the J gene end by 12 bases; junction bases not matched to a gene: 9. Germline values: CDR1 SGHAT, CDR2 FQNNGV. The CDR3 is 15 amino acids. The CDR3 DNA follows: TGTGCCAGCAGCTCCGGACTAGCGGGAGGCCTCCGTCAGTATTTT. It is translated as CASSSGLAGGLRQYF. The complete variable domain, with remaining parts taken from reference TRBV11-2 and TRBJ2-3, reads EAGVAQSPRYKIIEKRQSVAFWCNPISGHATLYWYQQILGQGPKLLIQFQNNGVVDDSQLPKDRFSAERLKGVDSTLKIQPAKLEDSAVYLCASSSGLAGGLRQYFGPGTRLTVL.

V is TRBV2 and J is TRBJ2-5; D might be TRBD2 (5 bases). Trimming removed 4 bases from V and 4 bases from J, with 13 bases in between. This CDR3 spans 14 amino acids. Germline V gene lookup returns CDR1 SNHLY and CDR2 FYNNEI. Here the CDR3 reads CASSATRAAETQYF. DNA for the CDR3: TGTGCCAGCAGTGCCACGAGGGCGGCAGAGACCCAGTACTTC.

The V gene is TRBV2, the J gene TRBJ2-1; D not certain. CDR1 is SNHLY, CDR2 FYNNEI, per germline. V was cut by 9 bases and J by 8 bases, with 11 bases left in between. CDR3 length: 11 amino acids. The DNA of the CDR3 is TGTGCCAGTTTACGAGTTGATGAGCAGTTCTTC. This sequence encodes CASLRVDEQFF.

This chain joins TRBV6-5 and TRBJ2-3; D is possibly TRBD1 (5 bases). The V and J ends lost 6 bases and 4 bases respectively, with 11 bases between them. Germline CDR1 reads MNHEY; CDR2 reads SVGAGI. CDR3 size: 13 residues. The CDR3 coding sequence is TGTGCCAGCAGCCTCACCAGGGCAGATACGCAGTATTTT. Translating gives CASSLTRADTQYF.

V is TRBV4-1 and J is TRBJ1-5, with unresolved D. The CDR3 has 19 amino acids. V was trimmed by 3 bases and J by 4 bases, leaving 25 bases between them. CDR1 and CDR2 from the germline V gene are MGHRA and YSYEKL. The CDR3, as DNA: TGCGCCAGCAGCCATAACGGGAGCTCCGCAAATCGTAGGAATCAGCCCCAGCATTTT. The encoded protein is CASSHNGSSANRRNQPQHF.

The chain combines TRBV5-5 with TRBJ2-7; tentatively, D is TRBD2 (6 bases). V gave up 0 bases and J gave up 5 bases, with 15 bases separating them. The CDR3 has 15 amino acids. In germline, CDR1 is SGHKS, CDR2 YYEKEE (reference sequence). The chain's CDR3 is CASSLAAEGWHEQYF. DNA of the CDR3: TGTGCCAGCAGCTTGGCCGCGGAGGGCTGGCACGAGCAGTACTTC.

The table lists this clonotype with a few counts. The chain has TRBV7-8 and TRBJ2-5, with D possibly being TRBD1 or TRBD2 (5 bases each). CDR3 size: 14 residues. Germline assignment: CDR1 SGHVS and CDR2 FQNEAQ. V dropped 5 bases and J dropped 2 bases, with 12 bases sitting between them. CDR3 sequence: CASSPGRRQETQYF. CDR3 in DNA: TGTGCCAGCAGCCCGGGACGTAGGCAAGAGACCCAGTACTTC.

In this sample, this clonotype turned up a few times. This chain uses TRBV12-3 or TRBV12-4 with TRBJ1-4; D possibly corresponds to TRBD1 (6 bases). V lost 6 bases, J lost 2 bases, and 13 bases lay in between. The CDR3 consists of 15 residues. The CDR3 sequence is CASRYTGPTNEKLFF. CDR3 in DNA: TGTGCCAGCAGATATACAGGGCCTACTAATGAAAAACTGTTTTTT.

This chain links TRBV12-3 or TRBV12-4 with TRBJ2-3, with D tentatively TRBD2 (6 bases). Trimming shortened V by 1 base and J by 12 bases, and 11 bases separated the two germline ends. This CDR3 has 12 residues. CDR3 in DNA: TGTGCCAGCAGTTTAGAGCGGGTCCGTCAGTATTTT. Protein product: CASSLERVRQYF.